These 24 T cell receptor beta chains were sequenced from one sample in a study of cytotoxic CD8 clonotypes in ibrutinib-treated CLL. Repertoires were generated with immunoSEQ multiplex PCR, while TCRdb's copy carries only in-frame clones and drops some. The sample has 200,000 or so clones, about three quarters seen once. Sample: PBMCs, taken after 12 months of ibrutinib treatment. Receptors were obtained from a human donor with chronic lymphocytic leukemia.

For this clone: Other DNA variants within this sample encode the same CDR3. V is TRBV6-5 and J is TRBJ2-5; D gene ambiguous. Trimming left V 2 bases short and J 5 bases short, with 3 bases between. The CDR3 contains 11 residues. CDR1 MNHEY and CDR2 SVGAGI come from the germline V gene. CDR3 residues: CASSYGETQYF. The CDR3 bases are TGTGCCAGCAGTTACGGTGAGACCCAGTACTTC.

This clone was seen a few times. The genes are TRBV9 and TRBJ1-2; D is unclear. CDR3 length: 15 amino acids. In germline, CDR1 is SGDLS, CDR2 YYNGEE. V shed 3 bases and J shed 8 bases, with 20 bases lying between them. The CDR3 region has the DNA TGTGCCAGCAGCGAAAGACCGGATTCAACCAGGGGCTACACCTTC. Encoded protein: CASSERPDSTRGYTF.

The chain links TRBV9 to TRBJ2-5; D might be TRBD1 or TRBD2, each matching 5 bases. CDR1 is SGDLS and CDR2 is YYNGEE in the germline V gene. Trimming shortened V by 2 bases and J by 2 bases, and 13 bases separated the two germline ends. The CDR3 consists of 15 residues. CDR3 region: CASSVGAWGQETQYF. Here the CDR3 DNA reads TGTGCCAGCAGCGTTGGCGCTTGGGGGCAAGAGACCCAGTACTTC.

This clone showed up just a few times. For the CDR3, the DNA is TGTGCCAGCATGTCCGCAGGGGGACACTATGGCTACACCTTC. This translates into CASMSAGGHYGYTF. The gene calls are TRBV28 and TRBJ1-2, with 7 bases lining up with TRBD1. CDR1 and CDR2 (germline): MDHEN, SYDVKM. Germline trimming cut 7 bases from V and 3 bases from J; bases unmatched to any gene: 8. This CDR3 has 14 amino acids.

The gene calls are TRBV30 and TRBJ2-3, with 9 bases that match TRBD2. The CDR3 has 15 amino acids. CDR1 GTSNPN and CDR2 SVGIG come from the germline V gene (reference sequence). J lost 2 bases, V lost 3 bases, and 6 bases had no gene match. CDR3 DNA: TGTGCCTGGAGACGCCTAGCGGGGAACACAGATACGCAGTATTTT. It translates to CAWRRLAGNTDTQYF.

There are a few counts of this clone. The CDR3 spells CASRGDHQETQYF. CDR3 coding DNA: TGTGCCAGCAGGGGGGATCACCAAGAGACCCAGTACTTC. The rearrangement links TRBV7-3 to TRBJ2-5; D tentatively fits TRBD1 or TRBD2 (5 bases each). V shed 6 bases and J shed 0 bases, with 8 bases lying between them. Looked up from germline, CDR1 is SGHTA and CDR2 is FQGTGA. The length of the CDR3 is 13 residues.

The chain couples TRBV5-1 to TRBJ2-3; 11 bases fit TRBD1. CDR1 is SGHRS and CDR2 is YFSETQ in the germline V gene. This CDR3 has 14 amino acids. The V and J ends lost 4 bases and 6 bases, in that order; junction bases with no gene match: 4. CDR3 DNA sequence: TGCGCCAGCAGCCCTGGACAGGGGGCGGATACGCAGTATTTT. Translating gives CASSPGQGADTQYF.

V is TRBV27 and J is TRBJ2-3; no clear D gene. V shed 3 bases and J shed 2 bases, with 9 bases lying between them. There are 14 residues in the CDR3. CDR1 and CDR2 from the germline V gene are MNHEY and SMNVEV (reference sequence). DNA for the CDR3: TGTGCCAGCAGTTTTCGCCCGTACACAGATACGCAGTATTTT. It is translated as CASSFRPYTDTQYF.

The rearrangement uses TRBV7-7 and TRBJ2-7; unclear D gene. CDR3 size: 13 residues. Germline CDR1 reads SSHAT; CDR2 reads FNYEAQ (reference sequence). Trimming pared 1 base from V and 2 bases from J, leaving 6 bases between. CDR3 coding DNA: TGTGCCAGCAGCTTAGTCAGTGCCTACGAGCAGTACTTC. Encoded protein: CASSLVSAYEQYF.

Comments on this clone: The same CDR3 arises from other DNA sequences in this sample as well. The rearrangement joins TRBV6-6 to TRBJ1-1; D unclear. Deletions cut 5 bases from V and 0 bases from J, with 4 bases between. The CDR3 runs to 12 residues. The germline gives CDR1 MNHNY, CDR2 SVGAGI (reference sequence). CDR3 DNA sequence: TGTGCCAGCAGTACCATGAACACTGAAGCTTTCTTT. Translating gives CASSTMNTEAFF.

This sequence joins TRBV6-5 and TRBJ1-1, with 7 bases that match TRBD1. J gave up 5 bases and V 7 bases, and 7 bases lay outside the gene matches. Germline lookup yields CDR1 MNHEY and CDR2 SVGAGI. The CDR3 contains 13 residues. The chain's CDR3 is CASKRQGETEAFF. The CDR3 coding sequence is TGTGCCAGCAAAAGACAGGGTGAGACTGAAGCTTTCTTT.

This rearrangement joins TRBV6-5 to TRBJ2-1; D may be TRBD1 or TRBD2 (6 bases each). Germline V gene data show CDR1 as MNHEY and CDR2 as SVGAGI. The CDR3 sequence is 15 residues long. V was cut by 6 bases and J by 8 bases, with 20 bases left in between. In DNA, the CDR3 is TGTGCCAGCAGCCTTTTGGTTGGGGGGCGCGATGAGCAGTTCTTC. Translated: CASSLLVGGRDEQFF.

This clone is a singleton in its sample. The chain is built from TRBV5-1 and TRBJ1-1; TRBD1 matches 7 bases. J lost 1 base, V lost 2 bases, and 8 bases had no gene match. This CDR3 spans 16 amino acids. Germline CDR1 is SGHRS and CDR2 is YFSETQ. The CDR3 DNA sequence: TGCGCCAGCAGCTTTGGGCAGGGGGAAGGGAACACTGAAGCTTTCTTT. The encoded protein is CASSFGQGEGNTEAFF. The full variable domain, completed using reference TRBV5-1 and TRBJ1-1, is KAGVTQTPRYLIKTRGQQVTLSCSPISGHRSVSWYQQTPGQGLQFLFEYFSETQRNKGNFPGRFSGRQFSNSRSEMNVSTLELGDSALYLCASSFGQGEGNTEAFFGQGTRLTVV.

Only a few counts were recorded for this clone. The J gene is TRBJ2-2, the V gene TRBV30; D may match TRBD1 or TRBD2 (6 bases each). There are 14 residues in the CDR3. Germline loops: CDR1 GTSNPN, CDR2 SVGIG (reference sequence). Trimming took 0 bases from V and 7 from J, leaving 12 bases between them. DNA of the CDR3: TGTGCCTGGAGTGTTCCGGGGGCGGTCGGGGAGCTGTTTTTT. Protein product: CAWSVPGAVGELFF.

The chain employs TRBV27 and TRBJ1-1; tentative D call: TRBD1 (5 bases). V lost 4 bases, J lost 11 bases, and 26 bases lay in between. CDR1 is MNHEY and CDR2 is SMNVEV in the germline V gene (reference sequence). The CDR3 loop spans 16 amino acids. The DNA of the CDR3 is TGTGCCAGCAGTTGGGACCTCGAGCACTACCGACGCCTCGCTTTCTTT. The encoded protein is CASSWDLEHYRRLAFF.

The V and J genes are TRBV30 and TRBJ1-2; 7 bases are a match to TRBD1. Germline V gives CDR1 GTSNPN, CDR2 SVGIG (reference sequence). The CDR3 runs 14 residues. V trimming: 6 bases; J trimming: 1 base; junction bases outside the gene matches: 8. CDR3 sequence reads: CACPGTDHNYGYTF. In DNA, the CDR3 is TGTGCCTGTCCCGGGACAGACCATAACTATGGCTACACCTTC.

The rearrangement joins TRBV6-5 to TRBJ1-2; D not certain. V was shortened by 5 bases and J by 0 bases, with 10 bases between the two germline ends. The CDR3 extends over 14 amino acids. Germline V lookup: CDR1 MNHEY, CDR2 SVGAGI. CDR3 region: CASSPISSNYGYTF. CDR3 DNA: TGTGCCAGCAGTCCCATCTCATCTAACTATGGCTACACCTTC.

The CDR3 is CASSLGGWTEAFF. The CDR3 DNA follows: TGTGCCAGCAGCTTGGGGGGTTGGACTGAAGCTTTCTTT. The chain has TRBV5-6 and TRBJ1-1, with unresolved D. This CDR3 contains 13 residues. Trimming stripped 0 bases from V and 5 bases from J, with 8 bases between. CDR1 is SGHDT, CDR2 YYEEEE, per germline.

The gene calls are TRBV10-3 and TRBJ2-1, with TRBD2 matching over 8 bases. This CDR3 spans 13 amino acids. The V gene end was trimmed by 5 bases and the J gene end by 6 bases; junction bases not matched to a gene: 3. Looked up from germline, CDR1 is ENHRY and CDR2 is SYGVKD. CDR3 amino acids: CAISSGSFNEQFF. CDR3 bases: TGTGCCATCAGTAGCGGGAGTTTCAATGAGCAGTTCTTC.

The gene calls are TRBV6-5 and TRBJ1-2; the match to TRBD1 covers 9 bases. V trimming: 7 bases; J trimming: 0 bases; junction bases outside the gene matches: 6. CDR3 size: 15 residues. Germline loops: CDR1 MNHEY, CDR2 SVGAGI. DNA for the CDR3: TGTGCCAGCAAAAGACAGGGGGGAGCTAACTATGGCTACACCTTC. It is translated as CASKRQGGANYGYTF.

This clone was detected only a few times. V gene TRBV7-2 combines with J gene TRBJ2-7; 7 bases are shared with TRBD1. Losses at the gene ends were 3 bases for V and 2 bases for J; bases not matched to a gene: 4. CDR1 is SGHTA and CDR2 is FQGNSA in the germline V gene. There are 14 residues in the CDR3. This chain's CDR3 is CASSFFGQAYEQYF. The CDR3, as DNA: TGTGCCAGCAGCTTCTTCGGACAGGCCTACGAGCAGTACTTC. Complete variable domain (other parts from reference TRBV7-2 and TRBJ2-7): GAGVSQSPSNKVTEKGKDVELRCDPISGHTALYWYRQSLGQGLEFLIYFQGNSAPDKSGLPSDRFSAERTGGSVSTLTIQRTQQEDSAVYLCASSFFGQAYEQYFGPGTRLTVT.

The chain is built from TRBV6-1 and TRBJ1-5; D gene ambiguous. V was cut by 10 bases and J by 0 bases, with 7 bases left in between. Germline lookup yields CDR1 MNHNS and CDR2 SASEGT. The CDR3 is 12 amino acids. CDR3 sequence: CATGDSNQPQHF. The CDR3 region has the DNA TGTGCCACCGGGGATAGCAATCAGCCCCAGCATTTT.

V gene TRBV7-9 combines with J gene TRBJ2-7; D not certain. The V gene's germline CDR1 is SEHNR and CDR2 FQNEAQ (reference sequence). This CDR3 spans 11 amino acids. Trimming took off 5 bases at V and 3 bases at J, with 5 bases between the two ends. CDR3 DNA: TGTGCCAGCAGCGTCTACTACGAGCAGTACTTC. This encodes CASSVYYEQYF.

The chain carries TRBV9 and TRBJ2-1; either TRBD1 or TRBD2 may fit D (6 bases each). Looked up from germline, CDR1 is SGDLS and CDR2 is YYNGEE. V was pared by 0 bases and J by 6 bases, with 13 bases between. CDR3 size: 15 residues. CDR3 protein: CASSVVGGKGNEQFF. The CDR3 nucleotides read TGTGCCAGCAGCGTAGTAGGGGGGAAGGGCAATGAGCAGTTCTTC.